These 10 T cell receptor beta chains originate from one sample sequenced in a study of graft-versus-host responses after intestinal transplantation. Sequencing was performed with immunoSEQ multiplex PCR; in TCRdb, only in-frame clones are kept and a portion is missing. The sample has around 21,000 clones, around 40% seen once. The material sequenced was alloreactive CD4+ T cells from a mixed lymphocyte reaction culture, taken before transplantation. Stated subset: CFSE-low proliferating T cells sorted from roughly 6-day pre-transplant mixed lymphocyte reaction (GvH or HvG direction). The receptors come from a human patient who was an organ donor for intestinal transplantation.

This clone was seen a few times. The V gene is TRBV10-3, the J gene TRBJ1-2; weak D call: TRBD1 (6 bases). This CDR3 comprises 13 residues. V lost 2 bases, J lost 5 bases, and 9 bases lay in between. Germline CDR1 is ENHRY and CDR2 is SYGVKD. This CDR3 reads CAISEDRFYGYTF. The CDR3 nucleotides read TGTGCCATCAGTGAGGACAGGTTTTATGGCTACACCTTC.

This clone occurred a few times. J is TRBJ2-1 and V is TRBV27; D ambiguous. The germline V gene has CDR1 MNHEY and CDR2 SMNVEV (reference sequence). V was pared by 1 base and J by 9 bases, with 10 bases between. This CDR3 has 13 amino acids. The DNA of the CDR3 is TGTGCCAGCAGTTTATTGGGTAATACTGAGCAGTTCTTC. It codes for CASSLLGNTEQFF.

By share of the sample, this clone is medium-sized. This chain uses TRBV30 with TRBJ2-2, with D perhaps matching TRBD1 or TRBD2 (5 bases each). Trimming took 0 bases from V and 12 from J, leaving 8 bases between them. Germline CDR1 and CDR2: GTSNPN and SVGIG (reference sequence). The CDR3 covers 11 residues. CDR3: CAWSVWGQLFF. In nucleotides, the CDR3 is TGTGCCTGGAGTGTCTGGGGACAGCTGTTTTTT.

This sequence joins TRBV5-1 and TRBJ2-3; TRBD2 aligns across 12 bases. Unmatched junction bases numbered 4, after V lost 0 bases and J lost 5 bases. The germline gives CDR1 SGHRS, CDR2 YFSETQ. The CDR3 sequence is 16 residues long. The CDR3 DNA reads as TGCGCCAGCAGCTTGGGACTAGCGGGAGTGGGAGATACGCAGTATTTT. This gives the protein CASSLGLAGVGDTQYF.

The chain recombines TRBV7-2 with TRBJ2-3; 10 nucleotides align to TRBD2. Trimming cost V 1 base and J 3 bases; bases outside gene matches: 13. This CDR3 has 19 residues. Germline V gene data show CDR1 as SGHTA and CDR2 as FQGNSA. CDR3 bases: TGTGCCAGCAGCTTAGTCGCTAGCGGGAGCCCCATTAGTACAGATACGCAGTATTTT. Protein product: CASSLVASGSPISTDTQYF.

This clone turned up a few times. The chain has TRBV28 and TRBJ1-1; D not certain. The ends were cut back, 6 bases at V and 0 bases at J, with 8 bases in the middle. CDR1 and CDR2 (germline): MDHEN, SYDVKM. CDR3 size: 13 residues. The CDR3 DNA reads TGTGCCAGCAGACCGAATTTGAACACTGAAGCTTTCTTT. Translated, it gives CASRPNLNTEAFF.

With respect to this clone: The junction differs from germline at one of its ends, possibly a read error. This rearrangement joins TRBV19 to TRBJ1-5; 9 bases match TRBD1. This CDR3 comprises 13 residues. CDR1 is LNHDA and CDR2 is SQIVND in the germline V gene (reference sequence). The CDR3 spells CASSLRPGQGSDF. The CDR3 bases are TGTGCCAGTAGTTTACGACCCGGACAGGGGTCGGATTTT.

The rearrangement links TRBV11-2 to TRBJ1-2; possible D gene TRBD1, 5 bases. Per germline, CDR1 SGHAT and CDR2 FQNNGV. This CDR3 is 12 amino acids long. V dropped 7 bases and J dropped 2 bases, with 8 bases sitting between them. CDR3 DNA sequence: TGTGCCAGCACAGGGATCAACTATGGCTACACCTTC. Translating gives CASTGINYGYTF.

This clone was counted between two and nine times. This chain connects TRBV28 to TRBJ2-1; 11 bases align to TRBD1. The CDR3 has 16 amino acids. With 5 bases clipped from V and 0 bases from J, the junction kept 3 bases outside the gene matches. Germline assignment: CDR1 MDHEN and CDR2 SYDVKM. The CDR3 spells CASSGQGAGSYNEQFF. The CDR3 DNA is TGTGCCAGCAGTGGACAGGGGGCCGGCTCCTACAATGAGCAGTTCTTC.

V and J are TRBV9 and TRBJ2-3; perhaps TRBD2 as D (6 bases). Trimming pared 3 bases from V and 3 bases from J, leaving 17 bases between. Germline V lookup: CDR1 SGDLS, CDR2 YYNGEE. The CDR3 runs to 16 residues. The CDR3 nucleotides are TGTGCCAGCAGCGAGAGACTAGTGAGTCTGACAGATACGCAGTATTTT. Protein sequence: CASSERLVSLTDTQYF.